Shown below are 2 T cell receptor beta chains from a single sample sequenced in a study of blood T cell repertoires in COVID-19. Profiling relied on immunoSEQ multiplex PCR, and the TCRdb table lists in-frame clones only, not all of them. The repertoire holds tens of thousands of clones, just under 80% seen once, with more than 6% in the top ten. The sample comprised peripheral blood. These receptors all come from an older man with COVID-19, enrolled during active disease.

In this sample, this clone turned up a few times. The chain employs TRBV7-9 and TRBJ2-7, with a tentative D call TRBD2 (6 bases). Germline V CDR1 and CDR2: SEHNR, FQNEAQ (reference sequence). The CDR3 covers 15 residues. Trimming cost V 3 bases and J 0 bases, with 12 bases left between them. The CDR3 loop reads CASSFLAGISYEQYF. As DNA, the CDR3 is TGTGCCAGCAGCTTTCTGGCGGGGATCTCCTACGAGCAGTACTTC. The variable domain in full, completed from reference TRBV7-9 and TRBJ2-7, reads DTGVSQNPRHKITKRGQNVTFRCDPISEHNRLYWYRQTLGQGPEFLTYFQNEAQLEKSRLLSDRFSAERPKGSFSTLEIQRTEQGDSAMYLCASSFLAGISYEQYFGPGTRLTVT.

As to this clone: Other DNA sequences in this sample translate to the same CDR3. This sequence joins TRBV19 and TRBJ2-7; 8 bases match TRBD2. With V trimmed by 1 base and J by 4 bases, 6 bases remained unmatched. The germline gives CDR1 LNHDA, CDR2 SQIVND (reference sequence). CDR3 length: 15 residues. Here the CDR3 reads CASSIGLAGAYEQYF. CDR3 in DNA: TGTGCCAGTAGTATAGGGCTAGCGGGTGCGTACGAGCAGTACTTC.